The 29 T cell receptor beta chains reported below all come from one sample, sequenced in a study of T-cell memory formation after mild COVID-19. Each CDR3 protein gets one entry after TCRdb re-called the 5' RACE reads with MiXCR. Of roughly 100,000 distinct CDR3 sequences listed, around 11% are singletons. Specimen: PBMCs or a T cell subset sorted from them (not recorded which). The receptors derive from an adult woman who had mild COVID-19 (a few samples of this study predate the infection). Cell type and time point are not known.

This clonotype was found a few times. CDR3 sequence reads: CSAWTESAYEQYF. Here the CDR3 DNA reads TGCAGTGCTTGGACAGAATCAGCCTACGAGCAGTACTTC. The chain recombines TRBV20-1 with TRBJ2-7; TRBD1 is a possible D gene (6 bases). CDR3 length equals 13 residues. Germline CDR1 reads DFQATT; CDR2 reads SNEGSKA (reference sequence). With 5 bases removed from V and 2 bases from J, the gap between germline ends came to 13 bases.

This clonotype was counted a few times. The chain is built from TRBV30 and TRBJ2-5, with TRBD1 as a possible D gene (6 bases). Germline V CDR1 and CDR2: GTSNPN, SVGIG (reference sequence). The CDR3 runs 14 residues. The V end was cut by 3 bases, the J end by 2 bases, with 13 bases between. CDR3 in amino acids: CAWRTKRGQETQYF. CDR3 in DNA: TGTGCCTGGAGAACAAAAAGGGGGCAAGAGACCCAGTACTTC.

This clonotype was observed at least ten times. The chain is built from TRBV7-8 and TRBJ2-4; unclear D gene. Germline CDR1 is SGHVS and CDR2 is FQNEAQ. Trimming removed 6 bases at V and 0 bases at J, with 15 bases between. The CDR3 is made up of 16 amino acids. This CDR3 reads CASSYPDSLAKNIQYF. The CDR3 DNA reads TGTGCCAGCAGTTATCCAGACTCCCTAGCCAAAAACATTCAGTACTTC.

The chain carries TRBV25-1 and TRBJ2-1; D is unclear. Germline CDR1 and CDR2: MGHDK and SYGVNS. CDR3 length: 16 residues. V lost 5 bases, J lost 5 bases, and 19 bases lay in between. The DNA of the CDR3 is TGTGCCAGCAGTTCGCTCCCCTTCGATGGACACAATGAGCAGTTCTTC. Encoded protein: CASSSLPFDGHNEQFF. The full variable domain, its missing parts supplied by reference TRBV25-1 and TRBJ2-1, is EADIYQTPRYLVIGTGKKITLECSQTMGHDKMYWYQQDPGMELHLIHYSYGVNSTEKGDLSSESTVSRIRTEHFPLTLESARPSHTSQYLCASSSLPFDGHNEQFFGPGTRLTVL.

This clonotype was observed many times. The chain joins TRBV7-9 to TRBJ2-5, with TRBD2 matching 7 bases. Germline assignment: CDR1 SEHNR and CDR2 FQNEAQ (reference sequence). The CDR3 spans 17 residues. The ends lost 2 bases at V and 5 bases at J; junction bases unmatched: 14. The CDR3 sequence: CASSLPVLTSLTETQYF. In DNA form, the CDR3 reads TGTGCCAGCAGCTTACCCGTCCTGACTAGCTTAACGGAGACCCAGTACTTC.

The chain's CDR3 is CASSSQRSGANVLTF. CDR3 sequence (DNA): TGTGCCAGCAGCTCCCAGCGCTCTGGGGCCAACGTCCTGACTTTC. This chain joins TRBV7-3 and TRBJ2-6; D is unclear. CDR1 and CDR2 from the germline V gene are SGHTA and FQGTGA. Trimming took 4 bases from V and 0 from J, leaving 7 bases between them. The CDR3 spans 15 residues.

The V call is TRBV20-1, the J call TRBJ2-5; D is undetermined. The V and J ends lost 0 bases and 4 bases respectively, with 3 bases between them. Germline CDR1 is DFQATT and CDR2 is SNEGSKA (reference sequence). This CDR3 spans 11 amino acids. The CDR3 nucleotides read TGCAGTGCTAGAGATCTAGAGACCCAGTACTTC. This translates into CSARDLETQYF.

This clonotype turned up a few times. This chain connects TRBV20-1 to TRBJ2-7; 7 bases are shared with TRBD2. Germline assignment: CDR1 DFQATT and CDR2 SNEGSKA (reference sequence). V dropped 5 bases and J dropped 4; count of bases not matched to a gene: 2. This CDR3 comprises 11 residues. Here the CDR3 reads CSAGAGYEQYF. DNA of the CDR3: TGCAGTGCTGGAGCGGGGTACGAGCAGTACTTC.

Many counts were recorded for this clonotype. The chain links TRBV7-9 to TRBJ2-7, with D possibly TRBD1 on 5 matching bases. The CDR3 covers 15 residues. V gave up 4 bases and J gave up 2 bases, with 15 bases separating them. Germline assignment: CDR1 SEHNR and CDR2 FQNEAQ (reference sequence). CDR3: CASSYSPGSPYEQYF. The DNA for the CDR3 is TGTGCCAGCAGCTACTCCCCAGGGTCCCCCTACGAGCAGTACTTC. The full variable domain, in which reference TRBV7-9 and TRBJ2-7 provide the parts outside the CDR3, is DTGVSQNPRHKITKRGQNVTFRCDPISEHNRLYWYRQTLGQGPEFLTYFQNEAQLEKSRLLSDRFSAERPKGSFSTLEIQRTEQGDSAMYLCASSYSPGSPYEQYFGPGTRLTVT.

This clonotype was seen more than once but under ten times. The V and J genes are TRBV15 and TRBJ2-7; TRBD1 matches 7 bases. CDR3 size: 16 residues. V lost 3 bases to trimming and J lost 5 bases; unmatched junction nucleotides: 13. CDR1 and CDR2 (germline): LNHNV, YYDKDF (reference sequence). The CDR3 here is CATSSEETGEWHEQYF. CDR3 coding DNA: TGTGCCACCAGCAGCGAGGAAACAGGGGAATGGCACGAGCAGTACTTC.

CDR3 sequence (DNA): TGTGCCACCAGTGAGCCTCCGGGACTAGCGGGTGAGGATGAGCAGTTCTTC. Its protein is CATSEPPGLAGEDEQFF. The rearrangement joins TRBV24-1 to TRBJ2-1; 12 nucleotides agree with TRBD2. With 4 bases clipped from V and 8 bases from J, the junction kept 11 bases outside the gene matches. The CDR3 is made up of 17 amino acids. Germline V gives CDR1 KGHDR, CDR2 SFDVKD.

The chain joins TRBV15 to TRBJ1-5; D uncertain. CDR1 is LNHNV, CDR2 YYDKDF, per germline (reference sequence). V dropped 0 bases and J dropped 5 bases, with 2 bases sitting between them. The CDR3 runs to 12 residues. The CDR3 DNA sequence: TGTGCCACCAGCAGAGACGATCAGCCCCAGCATTTT. Its protein product is CATSRDDQPQHF.

In this sample, this clonotype turned up a few times. CDR3 DNA: TGCAGTGCTAAGGCGGACAGGGCGTATAATTCACCCCTCCACTTT. Amino acid sequence: CSAKADRAYNSPLHF. This chain links TRBV20-1 with TRBJ1-6; 8 bases are a match to TRBD1. Germline CDR1 DFQATT, CDR2 SNEGSKA (reference sequence). This CDR3 has 15 residues. J gave up 4 bases and V 4 bases, and 6 bases lay outside the gene matches.

This chain links TRBV9 with TRBJ2-3, with TRBD2 identical over 10 bases. Per the germline V gene, CDR1 is SGDLS and CDR2 is YYNGEE. This CDR3 region has 15 residues. The V segment lost 3 bases and the J segment 1 base; nucleotides outside the gene matches: 2. This CDR3 reads CASSATSGGTDTQYF. The DNA for the CDR3 is TGTGCCAGCAGCGCTACTAGCGGGGGCACAGATACGCAGTATTTT.

The table lists this clonotype with a few counts. The chain couples TRBV11-2 to TRBJ2-1; TRBD2 matches at 12 bases. The CDR3 contains 15 residues. The V and J ends lost 5 bases and 7 bases, in that order; junction bases with no gene match: 6. Germline lookup yields CDR1 SGHAT and CDR2 FQNNGV. CDR3 amino acids: CASSPLAGGFNEQFF. DNA for the CDR3: TGTGCCAGCAGCCCCCTAGCGGGAGGGTTTAATGAGCAGTTCTTC.

The sample holds a few counts of this clonotype. V and J are TRBV24-1 and TRBJ2-3; D not certain. The CDR3 consists of 17 residues. Trimming removed 0 bases from V and 5 bases from J, with 17 bases in between. From germline, CDR1 is KGHDR and CDR2 SFDVKD. CDR3 DNA: TGTGCCACCAGTGATTTGCGGGCCGGGTTCGGCGGAGATACGCAGTATTTT. As protein: CATSDLRAGFGGDTQYF.

This clonotype was picked up many times. The chain combines TRBV29-1 with TRBJ2-7; D is unresolved. CDR3 length: 10 amino acids. Trimming shortened V by 4 bases and J by 3 bases, and 4 bases separated the two germline ends. Germline-derived CDR1 and CDR2 are SQVTM and ANQGSEA. As DNA, the CDR3 is TGCAGCGTTGGAGGCTACGAGCAGTACTTC. Its translation: CSVGGYEQYF.

The chain joins TRBV19 to TRBJ2-1, with a tentative D call TRBD2 (6 bases). Germline CDR1 reads LNHDA; CDR2 reads SQIVND (reference sequence). The germline V and J ends were trimmed by 0 bases and 4 bases, with 10 bases remaining between them. This CDR3 spans 15 amino acids. The CDR3 coding sequence is TGTGCCAGTAGTATAGATCCGGGAGCGTACAATGAGCAGTTCTTC. Translated, it gives CASSIDPGAYNEQFF.

This clonotype came up a few times. CDR3 bases: TGTGCCAGCAGCTTGCGGGAGCCCTACGAGCAGTACTTC. Translation gives CASSLREPYEQYF. The chain carries TRBV7-8 and TRBJ2-7; 7 bases align to TRBD2. Per the germline V gene, CDR1 is SGHVS and CDR2 is FQNEAQ. V shed 3 bases, J shed 2 bases, and the junction held 1 base outside the gene matches. The CDR3 runs to 13 residues.

This clonotype was detected only a few times. This chain joins TRBV12-3 or TRBV12-4 and TRBJ1-5; D is ambiguous. CDR3 size: 12 residues. V lost 6 bases to trimming and J lost 6 bases, with 9 bases between them. This CDR3 reads CASRKGGQPQHF. The CDR3 bases are TGTGCCAGCAGGAAAGGTGGTCAGCCCCAGCATTTT.

This clonotype turned up a few times. The chain joins TRBV11-2 to TRBJ2-3; 7 bases match TRBD1. J lost 4 bases, V lost 4 bases, and 2 bases had no gene match. Germline V gene data show CDR1 as SGHAT and CDR2 as FQNNGV. The CDR3 extends over 13 amino acids. The CDR3 sequence: CASSYGTADTQYF. CDR3 sequence (DNA): TGTGCCAGCAGCTATGGGACAGCAGATACGCAGTATTTT.

This CDR3 reads CSARDASSGVTDTQYF. The DNA of the CDR3 is TGCAGTGCTAGAGATGCTTCCAGCGGGGTGACAGATACGCAGTATTTT. The V gene is TRBV20-1, the J gene TRBJ2-3, with 7 bases identical to TRBD2. With V trimmed by 0 bases and J by 3 bases, 9 bases remained unmatched. Germline CDR1 reads DFQATT; CDR2 reads SNEGSKA (reference sequence). The CDR3 length is 16 residues.

This clonotype was counted only a few times. CDR3 coding DNA: TGCGCCAGCAGCTGGACAGGGGGCGCCGCTGAAGCTTTCTTT. Translating it yields CASSWTGGAAEAFF. This chain links TRBV5-1 with TRBJ1-1, with 11 bases fitting TRBD1. In germline, CDR1 is SGHRS, CDR2 YFSETQ. The CDR3 runs to 14 residues. V was clipped by 3 bases and J by 6 bases; unmatched bases: 4.

This chain connects TRBV4-3 to TRBJ2-2; 7 nucleotides align to TRBD1. V lost 5 bases and J lost 6; bases outside the gene matches: 9. The CDR3 length is 15 residues. CDR1 and CDR2 from the germline V gene are LGHNA and YSLEER. CDR3 sequence reads: CASSWTGFGSGELFF. CDR3 bases: TGCGCCAGCAGCTGGACAGGATTTGGCTCCGGGGAGCTGTTTTTT.

This clonotype was seen a few times. The rearrangement links TRBV7-9 to TRBJ2-1; 8 nucleotides line up with TRBD1. The CDR3 sequence is 16 residues long. Losses at the gene ends were 4 bases for V and 3 bases for J; bases not matched to a gene: 8. CDR1 is SEHNR and CDR2 is FQNEAQ in the germline V gene (reference sequence). CDR3 region: CASSSYAGGFYNEQFF. In nucleotides, the CDR3 is TGTGCCAGCAGCTCGTACGCAGGGGGCTTCTACAATGAGCAGTTCTTC.

This clonotype was observed at least ten times. This chain links TRBV29-1 with TRBJ2-1; D not certain. The length of the CDR3 is 11 residues. Germline-derived CDR1 and CDR2 are SQVTM and ANQGSEA. The V end was cut by 3 bases, the J end by 7 bases, with 7 bases between. The CDR3 DNA sequence: TGCAGCGTTGATGTGGGTAATGAGCAGTTCTTC. Translating gives CSVDVGNEQFF.

In its sample, this clonotype was seen a few times. This sequence joins TRBV12-3 or TRBV12-4 and TRBJ2-5; no clear D. This CDR3 spans 11 amino acids. V was pared by 8 bases and J by 5 bases, with 9 bases between. In DNA form, the CDR3 reads TGTGCCAGCCCTGTCTCGGAGACCCAGTACTTC. It yields the protein CASPVSETQYF.

This clonotype occurred a few times. V is TRBV7-9 and J is TRBJ2-5; the match to TRBD1 covers 10 bases. The trim removed 2 bases at V and 5 bases at J, leaving 5 bases unmatched. Per germline, CDR1 SEHNR and CDR2 FQNEAQ (reference sequence). CDR3 length: 15 residues. CDR3 region: CASSLRGQGSETQYF. CDR3 nucleotide sequence: TGTGCCAGCAGCTTAAGGGGACAGGGGTCGGAGACCCAGTACTTC.

V is TRBV12-3 or TRBV12-4 and J is TRBJ2-2; 7 positions agree with TRBD2. The CDR3 sequence is 16 residues long. V lost 6 bases to trimming and J lost 7 bases; unmatched junction nucleotides: 14. The CDR3 DNA follows: TGTGCCAGCAGGATAGGACTAGACAAGGGGAGCGGGGAGCTGTTTTTT. Translation: CASRIGLDKGSGELFF.